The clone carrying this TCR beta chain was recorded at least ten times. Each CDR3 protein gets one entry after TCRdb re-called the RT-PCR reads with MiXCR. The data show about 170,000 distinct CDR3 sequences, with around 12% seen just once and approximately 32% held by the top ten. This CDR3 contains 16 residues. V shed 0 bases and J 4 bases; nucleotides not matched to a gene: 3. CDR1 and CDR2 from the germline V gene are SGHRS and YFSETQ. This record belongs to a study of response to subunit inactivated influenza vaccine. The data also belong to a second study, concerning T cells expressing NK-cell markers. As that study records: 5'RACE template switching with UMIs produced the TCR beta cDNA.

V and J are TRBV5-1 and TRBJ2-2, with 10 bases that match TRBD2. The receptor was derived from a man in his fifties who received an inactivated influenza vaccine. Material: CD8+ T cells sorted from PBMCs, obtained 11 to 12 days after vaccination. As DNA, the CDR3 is TGCGCCAGCAGCTTGGCTAGCGGGAGTATCACCGGGGAGCTGTTTTTT. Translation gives CASSLASGSITGELFF.